This T cell receptor (beta chain) was profiled in a study of a mutant IDH1 vaccine in newly diagnosed glioma. Overall study context: Across weeks 1, 3, 5, 7, 11, 15, 19 and 23, patients received a vaccination each time, eight in all.

Only one count was recorded for this clone. Its target is not known. Time point in this sample: week 11, during vaccination. A single vaccine dose contained 300 ug of mutant IDH1 20-mer peptide, and topical imiquimod was used with it. The CDR3 is made up of 15 amino acids. V was pared by 5 bases and J by 3 bases, with 3 bases of the junction left unmatched. Germline V gene data show CDR1 as LNHDA and CDR2 as SQIVND (reference sequence). Only in-frame clones appear in the TCRdb table, and some are missing; sequencing was by immunoSEQ multiplex PCR. The sample includes fewer than 150,000 clones, about 90% of them seen just once.

The receptor comes from a woman in her forties or fifties with glioma. The sequenced sample was PBMCs, obtained from a glioma patient whose treatment included an IDH1 peptide vaccine. V and J are TRBV19 and TRBJ2-7; 14 nucleotides agree with TRBD2. CDR3 sequence reads: CASSFGLAGGYEQYF. The CDR3 DNA reads as TGTGCCAGTAGTTTCGGACTAGCGGGAGGCTACGAGCAGTACTTC.